This passage covers 18 T cell receptor beta chains from one sample sequenced in a study of shared clonotypes between healthy human individuals. Using immunoSEQ multiplex PCR, the repertoire was profiled, and TCRdb retains in-frame clones only, with some absent. The data contain 450,000 to 500,000 clones, 75% to 85% of them singletons. The specimen was PBMCs. These receptors all stem from a woman in her 40s in good health. Some clones in this sample may be carry-over from other donors' samples.

This chain uses TRBV28 with TRBJ1-5; maybe TRBD1 (5 bases). The CDR3 is 16 amino acids. Trimming cost V 6 bases and J 5 bases, with 20 bases left between them. CDR1 is MDHEN, CDR2 SYDVKM, per germline. CDR3: CASRPGGGGSDQPQHF. The CDR3 DNA sequence: TGTGCCAGCAGGCCCGGGGGGGGTGGGTCGGATCAGCCCCAGCATTTT.

The rearrangement joins TRBV15 to TRBJ2-4, with 11 positions matching TRBD2. The junction had 10 bases not matched to a gene; V was cut back by 0 bases and J by 6 bases. Germline values: CDR1 LNHNV, CDR2 YYDKDF (reference sequence). CDR3 length equals 18 residues. CDR3 in amino acids: CATSRDALLAGGGNIQYF. The CDR3 bases are TGTGCCACCAGCAGAGACGCCCTTCTAGCGGGAGGTGGAAACATTCAGTACTTC.

This chain links TRBV6-6 with TRBJ2-1; 12 nucleotides match TRBD2. The germline V gene encodes CDR1 MNHNY and CDR2 SVGAGI (reference sequence). V dropped 4 bases and J dropped 8; count of bases not matched to a gene: 6. The CDR3 has 15 residues. For the CDR3, the DNA is TGTGCCAGCAGTTTACCTAGCGGGAGGGCAGATGAGCAGTTCTTC. Encoded protein: CASSLPSGRADEQFF.

The genes are TRBV18 and TRBJ2-7, with TRBD1 matching over 8 bases. This CDR3 region has 15 residues. V gave up 6 bases and J gave up 5 bases; unmatched junction bases: 12. The germline V gene has CDR1 KGHSH and CDR2 LQKENI. CDR3 residues: CASSTPQGANDEQYF. CDR3 sequence (DNA): TGTGCCAGCTCCACTCCCCAGGGGGCGAACGACGAGCAGTACTTC.

The V call is TRBV7-6, the J call TRBJ2-7, with TRBD1 matching 8 bases. Looked up from germline, CDR1 is SGHVS and CDR2 is FNYEAQ. With 4 bases clipped from V and 4 bases from J, the junction kept 0 bases outside the gene matches. The CDR3 is 12 amino acids. The CDR3 is CASSYRGYEQYF. The CDR3 bases are TGTGCCAGCAGCTACAGGGGGTACGAGCAGTACTTC.

V usage is TRBV29-1 and J usage is TRBJ2-3, with TRBD1 matching 7 bases. The CDR3 is made up of 15 amino acids. Germline V lookup: CDR1 SQVTM, CDR2 ANQGSEA. Unmatched junction bases numbered 19, after V lost 2 bases and J lost 14 bases. CDR3 nucleotide sequence: TGCAGCGTTGAATATTTTTTAAAGGGCGCCGGGACAGCGTATTTT. It translates to CSVEYFLKGAGTAYF.

The chain employs TRBV5-1 and TRBJ2-7, with D perhaps TRBD1 or TRBD2 (5 bases each). Germline CDR1 SGHRS, CDR2 YFSETQ. The CDR3 sequence is 14 residues long. V was cut by 2 bases and J by 0 bases, with 9 bases left in between. The CDR3 DNA reads TGCGCCAGCAGCTTCGCAGGGAGCTCCTACGAGCAGTACTTC. This translates into CASSFAGSSYEQYF. Combining the CDR3 with reference TRBV5-1 and TRBJ2-7 gives the whole variable domain KAGVTQTPRYLIKTRGQQVTLSCSPISGHRSVSWYQQTPGQGLQFLFEYFSETQRNKGNFPGRFSGRQFSNSRSEMNVSTLELGDSALYLCASSFAGSSYEQYFGPGTRLTVT.

This clone came up once. This chain uses TRBV13 with TRBJ1-4; D is ambiguous. Germline V gives CDR1 PRHDT, CDR2 FYEKMQ (reference sequence). V lost 6 bases to trimming and J lost 7 bases, with 12 bases between them. The CDR3 loop spans 13 amino acids. As DNA, the CDR3 is TGTGCCAGCAGTTCGGAGAGCGGTGAAAAACTGTTTTTT. This sequence encodes CASSSESGEKLFF.

The chain uses TRBV5-1 and TRBJ1-1, with TRBD1 matching 9 bases. After removal of 5 bases from V and 10 bases from J, the junction contained 12 bases not matched to a gene. This CDR3 comprises 14 residues. Germline V gives CDR1 SGHRS, CDR2 YFSETQ. CDR3 sequence: CASRTSTGGNRAFF. Here the CDR3 DNA reads TGCGCCAGCAGGACCTCGACAGGGGGAAATCGAGCTTTCTTT. The full variable domain, with the rest looked up from reference TRBV5-1 and TRBJ1-1, is KAGVTQTPRYLIKTRGQQVTLSCSPISGHRSVSWYQQTPGQGLQFLFEYFSETQRNKGNFPGRFSGRQFSNSRSEMNVSTLELGDSALYLCASRTSTGGNRAFFGQGTRLTVV.

Here the CDR3 DNA reads TGTGCCAGCAGTGAATATAACTCCCAGAATGAGCAGTTCTTC. This encodes CASSEYNSQNEQFF. The V gene is TRBV25-1, the J gene TRBJ2-1; D gene uncertain. Germline loops: CDR1 MGHDK, CDR2 SYGVNS. Between the trimmed V and J ends, which lost 0 bases and 7 bases, there was a span of 10 bases. This CDR3 has 14 amino acids.

V usage is TRBV6-1 and J usage is TRBJ1-5; the match to TRBD1 covers 8 bases. Trimming at V came to 3 bases and at J to 3 bases, leaving 13 bases not matched to a gene. The CDR3 covers 18 residues. Looked up from germline, CDR1 is MNHNS and CDR2 is SASEGT. CDR3 nucleotide sequence: TGTGCCAGCAGTGATGCCCGAATGGACAGGGCCTACAATCAGCCCCAGCATTTT. This codes for CASSDARMDRAYNQPQHF.

V usage is TRBV4-1 and J usage is TRBJ2-5; tentative D call: TRBD1 (5 bases). Germline loops: CDR1 MGHRA, CDR2 YSYEKL. There are 16 residues in the CDR3. Trimming left V 0 bases short and J 2 bases short, with 13 bases between. The CDR3 DNA reads TGCGCCAGCAGCCAAGATATTGGGGCCTATCAAGAGACCCAGTACTTC. Protein sequence: CASSQDIGAYQETQYF.

This clone has only a few counts. The chain combines TRBV28 with TRBJ2-2; D is ambiguous. Per the germline V gene, CDR1 is MDHEN and CDR2 is SYDVKM. V dropped 2 bases and J dropped 13 bases, with 14 bases sitting between them. This CDR3 comprises 13 residues. Written as DNA, the CDR3 is TGTGCCAGCAGTTTACATGGTTTTATGGGGCTGTTTTTT. Its translation: CASSLHGFMGLFF.

This clone was counted many times. CDR3 nucleotide sequence: TGTGCCAGAAGCTGTCCCACGAGACGGTCCGAGCAGTACTTC. Amino acid sequence: CARSCPTRRSEQYF. V is TRBV5-3 and J is TRBJ2-7, with D unresolved. TRBV5-3 is sorted into the ORF group, with uncertain function. This CDR3 contains 14 residues. Trimming pared 3 bases from V and 6 bases from J, leaving 16 bases between.

This chain links TRBV19 with TRBJ2-5; D possibly uses TRBD1 or TRBD2 (5 bases each). V was shortened by 6 bases and J by 4 bases, with 18 bases between the two germline ends. Germline loops: CDR1 LNHDA, CDR2 SQIVND (reference sequence). The CDR3 has 15 residues. CDR3 DNA: TGTGCCAGTAGCACCCCGGGGACCGACCTAGAGACCCAGTACTTC. Encoded protein: CASSTPGTDLETQYF.

CDR3 sequence reads: CASSSLETGGMDTEAFF. CDR3 bases: TGTGCCAGTAGCTCCCTTGAGACAGGGGGGATGGACACTGAAGCTTTCTTT. The gene calls are TRBV19 and TRBJ1-1; 9 bases agree with TRBD1. The CDR3 has 17 amino acids. Germline trimming cut 6 bases from V and 3 bases from J; bases unmatched to any gene: 14. The germline V gene encodes CDR1 LNHDA and CDR2 SQIVND (reference sequence).

This chain joins TRBV5-6 and TRBJ2-2; no clear D gene. The V gene lost 0 bases and the J gene lost 5 bases, with 8 bases spanning the gap. Germline V gene lookup returns CDR1 SGHDT and CDR2 YYEEEE. The CDR3 consists of 14 residues. CDR3 DNA: TGTGCCAGCAGCTTGGTTCGCACAACCGGGGAGCTGTTTTTT. As protein: CASSLVRTTGELFF.

This clone came up once. The chain is built from TRBV19 and TRBJ2-1, with 7 bases fitting TRBD2. V lost 1 base, J lost 8 bases, and 2 bases stayed unmatched. The CDR3 covers 13 residues. CDR1 is LNHDA, CDR2 SQIVND, per germline (reference sequence). CDR3 region: CASSIGEGDEQFF. The CDR3 nucleotides read TGTGCCAGTAGTATAGGGGAGGGCGATGAGCAGTTCTTC.